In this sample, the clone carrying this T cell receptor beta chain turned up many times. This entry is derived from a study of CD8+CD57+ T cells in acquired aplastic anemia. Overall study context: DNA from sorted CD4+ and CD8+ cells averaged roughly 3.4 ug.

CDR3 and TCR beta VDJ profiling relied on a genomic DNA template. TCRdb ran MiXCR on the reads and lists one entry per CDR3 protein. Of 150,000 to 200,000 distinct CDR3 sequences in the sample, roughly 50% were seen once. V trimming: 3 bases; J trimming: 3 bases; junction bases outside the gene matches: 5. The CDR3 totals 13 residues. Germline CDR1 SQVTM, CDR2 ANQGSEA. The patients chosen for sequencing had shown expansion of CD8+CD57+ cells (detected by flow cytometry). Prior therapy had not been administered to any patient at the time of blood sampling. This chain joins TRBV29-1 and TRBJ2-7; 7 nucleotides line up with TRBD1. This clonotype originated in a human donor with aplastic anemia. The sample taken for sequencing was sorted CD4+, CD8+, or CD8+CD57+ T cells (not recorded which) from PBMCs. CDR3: CSVEMGQIYEQYF. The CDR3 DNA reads TGCAGCGTTGAGATGGGACAGATCTACGAGCAGTACTTC.